The present T cell receptor beta chain was sequenced within a study of identical twins. TCRdb used MiXCR to reprocess the 5' RACE reads, holding one entry per CDR3 protein. The table records 1.5 million to 2 million distinct CDR3 sequences, around 33% of them present only once. The sample holds many counts of this clonotype. The sequence came from a newborn girl in good health. The sequenced material came from cord blood.

The CDR3, as DNA: TGCAGCGTTGCATGGGCCTACGAGCAGTACTTC. It codes for CSVAWAYEQYF. V usage is TRBV29-1 and J usage is TRBJ2-7; no clear D gene. Deletions cut 4 bases from V and 2 bases from J, with 6 bases between. From germline, CDR1 is SQVTM and CDR2 ANQGSEA. The CDR3 has 11 amino acids.